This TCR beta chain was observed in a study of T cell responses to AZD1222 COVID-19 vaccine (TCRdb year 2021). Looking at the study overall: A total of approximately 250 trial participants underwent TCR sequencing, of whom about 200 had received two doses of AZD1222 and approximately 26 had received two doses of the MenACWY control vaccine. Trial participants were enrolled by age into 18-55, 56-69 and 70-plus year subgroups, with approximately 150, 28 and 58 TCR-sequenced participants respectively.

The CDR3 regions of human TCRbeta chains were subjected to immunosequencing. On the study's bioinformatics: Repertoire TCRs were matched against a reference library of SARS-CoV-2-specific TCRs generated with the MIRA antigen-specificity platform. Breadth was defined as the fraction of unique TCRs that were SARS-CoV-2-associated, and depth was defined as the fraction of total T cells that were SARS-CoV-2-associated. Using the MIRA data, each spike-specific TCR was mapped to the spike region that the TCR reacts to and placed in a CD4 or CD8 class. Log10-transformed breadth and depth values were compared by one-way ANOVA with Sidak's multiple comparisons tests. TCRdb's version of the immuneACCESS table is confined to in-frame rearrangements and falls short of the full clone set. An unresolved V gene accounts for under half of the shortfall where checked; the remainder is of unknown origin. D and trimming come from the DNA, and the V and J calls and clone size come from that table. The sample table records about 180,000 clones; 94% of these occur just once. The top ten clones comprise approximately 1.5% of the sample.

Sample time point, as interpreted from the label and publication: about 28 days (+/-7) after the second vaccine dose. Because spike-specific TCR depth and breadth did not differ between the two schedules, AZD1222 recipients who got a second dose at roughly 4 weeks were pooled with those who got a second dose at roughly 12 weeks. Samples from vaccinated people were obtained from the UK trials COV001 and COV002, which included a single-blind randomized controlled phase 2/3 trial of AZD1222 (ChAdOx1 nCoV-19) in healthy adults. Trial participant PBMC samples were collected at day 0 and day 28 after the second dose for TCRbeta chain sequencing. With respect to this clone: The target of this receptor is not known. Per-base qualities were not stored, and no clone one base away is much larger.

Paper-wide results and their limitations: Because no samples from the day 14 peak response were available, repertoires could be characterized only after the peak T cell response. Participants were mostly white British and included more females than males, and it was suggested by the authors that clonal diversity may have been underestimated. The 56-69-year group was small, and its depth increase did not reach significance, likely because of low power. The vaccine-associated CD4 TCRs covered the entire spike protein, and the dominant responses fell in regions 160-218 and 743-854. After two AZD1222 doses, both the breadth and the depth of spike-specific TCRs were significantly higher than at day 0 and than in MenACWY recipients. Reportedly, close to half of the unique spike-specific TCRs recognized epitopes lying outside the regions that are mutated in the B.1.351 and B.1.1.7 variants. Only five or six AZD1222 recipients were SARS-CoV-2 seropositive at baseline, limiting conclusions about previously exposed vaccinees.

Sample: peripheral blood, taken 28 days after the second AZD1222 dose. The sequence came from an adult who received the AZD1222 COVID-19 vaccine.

The sequenced DNA is TGTGCCAGCAGCTCAAGGAGGACTAGCTTCGTCTCCGATACGCAGTATTTT. This yields the protein CASSSRRTSFVSDTQYF. This chain joins TRBV7-2 to TRBJ2-3, and 8 junction bases match TRBD2. The CDR3 contains 17 residues, cysteine and phenylalanine counted. CDR3 DNA only is kept here, 51 bases in frame from base 1. V lost 4 bases and J lost 6 bases, and the count of bases not matched to a germline gene is 15. The germline V gene gives CDR1 as SGHTA and CDR2 as FQGNSA. The variable domain in full, with residues beyond the CDR3 obtained from the reference TRBV7-2 and TRBJ2-3 genes, is GAGVSQSPSNKVTEKGKDVELRCDPISGHTALYWYRQSLGQGLEFLIYFQGNSAPDKSGLPSDRFSAERTGGSVSTLTIQRTQQEDSAVYLCASSSRRTSFVSDTQYFGPGTRLTVL.